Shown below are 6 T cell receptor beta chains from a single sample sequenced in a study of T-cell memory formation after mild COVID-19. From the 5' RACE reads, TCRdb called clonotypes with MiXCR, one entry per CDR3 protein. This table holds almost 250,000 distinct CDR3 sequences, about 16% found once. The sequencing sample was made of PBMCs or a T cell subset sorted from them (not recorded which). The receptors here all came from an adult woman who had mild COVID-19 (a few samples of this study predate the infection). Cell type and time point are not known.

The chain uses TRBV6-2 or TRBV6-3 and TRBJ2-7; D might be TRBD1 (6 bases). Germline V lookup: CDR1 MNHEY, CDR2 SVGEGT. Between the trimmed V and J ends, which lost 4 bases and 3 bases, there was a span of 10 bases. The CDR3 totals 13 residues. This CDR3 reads CASSFDRYYEQYF. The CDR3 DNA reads TGTGCCAGCAGTTTCGACAGGTACTACGAGCAGTACTTC.

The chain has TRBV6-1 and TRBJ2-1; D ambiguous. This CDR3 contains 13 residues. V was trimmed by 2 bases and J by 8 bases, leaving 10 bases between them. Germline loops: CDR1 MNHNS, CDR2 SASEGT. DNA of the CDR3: TGTGCCAGCAGTGAACCGGTTGGATATGAGCAGTTCTTC. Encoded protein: CASSEPVGYEQFF.

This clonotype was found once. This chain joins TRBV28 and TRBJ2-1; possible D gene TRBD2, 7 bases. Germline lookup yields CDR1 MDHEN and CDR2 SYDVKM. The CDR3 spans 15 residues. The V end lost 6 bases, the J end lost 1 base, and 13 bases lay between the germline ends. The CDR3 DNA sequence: TGTGCCAGCAGATTCGCGGGGGCATCCTACAATGAGCAGTTCTTC. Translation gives CASRFAGASYNEQFF.

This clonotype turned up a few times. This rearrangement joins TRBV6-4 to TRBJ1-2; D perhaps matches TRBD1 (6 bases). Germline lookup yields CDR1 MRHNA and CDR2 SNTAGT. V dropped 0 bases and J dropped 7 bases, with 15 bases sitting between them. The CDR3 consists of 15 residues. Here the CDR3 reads CASSDSARGPGGYTF. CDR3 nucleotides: TGTGCCAGCAGTGACTCGGCCAGGGGACCTGGTGGCTACACCTTC.

The CDR3 bases are TGTGCCTGGTATTCCGACCCTAGACCCTACAATGAGCAGTTCTTC. Translated, it gives CAWYSDPRPYNEQFF. This chain links TRBV30 with TRBJ2-1; no definite D call. The germline V gene has CDR1 GTSNPN and CDR2 SVGIG (reference sequence). The length of the CDR3 is 15 residues. Trimming left V 5 bases short and J 2 bases short, with 16 bases between.

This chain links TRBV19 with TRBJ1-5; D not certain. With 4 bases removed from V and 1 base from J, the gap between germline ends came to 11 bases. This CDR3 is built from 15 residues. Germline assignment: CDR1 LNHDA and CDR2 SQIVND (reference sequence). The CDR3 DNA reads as TGTGCCAGTAGTACTGGGCGAGCAAGCAATCAGCCCCAGCATTTT. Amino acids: CASSTGRASNQPQHF.